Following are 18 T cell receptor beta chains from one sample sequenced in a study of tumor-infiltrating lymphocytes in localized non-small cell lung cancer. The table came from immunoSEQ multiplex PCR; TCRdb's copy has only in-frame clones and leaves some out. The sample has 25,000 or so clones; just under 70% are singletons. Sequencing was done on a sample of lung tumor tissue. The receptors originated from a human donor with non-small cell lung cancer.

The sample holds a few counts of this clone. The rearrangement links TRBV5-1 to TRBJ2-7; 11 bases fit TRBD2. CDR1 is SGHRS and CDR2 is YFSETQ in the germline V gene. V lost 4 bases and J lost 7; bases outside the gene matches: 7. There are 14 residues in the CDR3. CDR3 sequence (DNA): TGCGCCAGCAGCCTTCGACTAGCGGGAAGGGAGCAGTACTTC. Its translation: CASSLRLAGREQYF.

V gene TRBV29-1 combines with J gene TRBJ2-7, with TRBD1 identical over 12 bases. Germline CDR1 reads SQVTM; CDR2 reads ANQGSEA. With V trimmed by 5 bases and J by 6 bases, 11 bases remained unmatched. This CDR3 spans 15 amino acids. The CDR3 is CSVSGTGGFFPEQYF. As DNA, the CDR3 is TGCAGCGTTTCCGGGACAGGGGGCTTTTTTCCCGAGCAGTACTTC.

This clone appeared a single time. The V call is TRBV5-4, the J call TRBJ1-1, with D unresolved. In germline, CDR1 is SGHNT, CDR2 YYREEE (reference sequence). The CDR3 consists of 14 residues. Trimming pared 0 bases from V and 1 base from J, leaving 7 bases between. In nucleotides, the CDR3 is TGTGCCAGCAGCTTGGCGGGTTCGAACACTGAAGCTTTCTTT. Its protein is CASSLAGSNTEAFF.

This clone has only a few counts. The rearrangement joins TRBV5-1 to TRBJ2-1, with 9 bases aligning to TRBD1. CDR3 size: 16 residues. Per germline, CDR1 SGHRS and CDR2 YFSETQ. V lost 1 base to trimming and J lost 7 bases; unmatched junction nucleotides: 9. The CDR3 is CASSLTSGTGWNEQFF. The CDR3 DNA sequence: TGCGCCAGCAGCTTGACTAGTGGGACAGGGTGGAATGAGCAGTTCTTC.

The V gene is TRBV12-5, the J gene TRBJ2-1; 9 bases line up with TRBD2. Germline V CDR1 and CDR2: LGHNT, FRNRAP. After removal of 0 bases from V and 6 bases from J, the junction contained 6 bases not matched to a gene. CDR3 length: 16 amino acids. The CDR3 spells CASGLVSGSRGNEQFF. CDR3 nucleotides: TGTGCTAGTGGTTTGGTTAGCGGGAGCCGTGGCAATGAGCAGTTCTTC.

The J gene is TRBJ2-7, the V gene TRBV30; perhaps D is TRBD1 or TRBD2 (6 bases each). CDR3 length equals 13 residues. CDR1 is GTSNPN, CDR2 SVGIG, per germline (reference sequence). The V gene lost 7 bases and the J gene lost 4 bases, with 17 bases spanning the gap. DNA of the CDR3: TGTGCCTCCAGACACAGGGAGGTTTACGAGCAGTACTTC. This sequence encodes CASRHREVYEQYF. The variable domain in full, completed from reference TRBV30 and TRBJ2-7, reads SQTIHQWPATLVQPVGSPLSLECTVEGTSNPNLYWYRQAAGRGLQLLFYSVGIGQISSEVPQNLSASRPQDRQFILSSKKLLLSDSGFYLCASRHREVYEQYFGPGTRLTVT.

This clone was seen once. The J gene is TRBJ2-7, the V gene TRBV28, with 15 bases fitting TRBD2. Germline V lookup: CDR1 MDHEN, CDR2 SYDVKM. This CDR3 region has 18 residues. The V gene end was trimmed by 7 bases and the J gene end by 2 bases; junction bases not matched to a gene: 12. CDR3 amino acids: CASTPAGTSGRLPYEQYF. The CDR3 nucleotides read TGTGCCAGCACCCCTGCGGGGACTAGCGGGAGGCTTCCCTACGAGCAGTACTTC.

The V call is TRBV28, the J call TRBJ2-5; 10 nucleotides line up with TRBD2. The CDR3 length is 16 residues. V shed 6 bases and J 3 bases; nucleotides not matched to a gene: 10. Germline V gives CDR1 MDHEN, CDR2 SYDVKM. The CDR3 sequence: CASSPSTGTSEETQYF. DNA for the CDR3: TGTGCCAGCAGCCCCTCCACCGGGACTAGCGAAGAGACCCAGTACTTC.

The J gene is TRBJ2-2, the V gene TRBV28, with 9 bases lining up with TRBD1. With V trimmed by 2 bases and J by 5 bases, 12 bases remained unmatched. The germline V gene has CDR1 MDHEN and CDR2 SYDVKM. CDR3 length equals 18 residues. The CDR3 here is CASSLGGWGQGDTGELFF. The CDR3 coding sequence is TGTGCCAGCAGTTTAGGAGGGTGGGGACAGGGTGATACCGGGGAGCTGTTTTTT.

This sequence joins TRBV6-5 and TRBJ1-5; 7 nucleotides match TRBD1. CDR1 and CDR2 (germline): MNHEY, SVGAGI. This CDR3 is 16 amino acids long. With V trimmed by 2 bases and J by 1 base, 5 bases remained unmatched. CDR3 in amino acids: CASSYRDRESNQPQHF. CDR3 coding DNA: TGTGCCAGCAGTTACCGAGACAGGGAAAGCAATCAGCCCCAGCATTTT.

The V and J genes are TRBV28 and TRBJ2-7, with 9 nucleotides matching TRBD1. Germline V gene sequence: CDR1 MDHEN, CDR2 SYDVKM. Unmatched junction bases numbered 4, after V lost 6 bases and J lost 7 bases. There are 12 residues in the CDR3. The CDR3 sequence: CASRGQGWEQYF. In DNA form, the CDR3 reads TGTGCCAGCAGGGGACAGGGATGGGAGCAGTACTTC.

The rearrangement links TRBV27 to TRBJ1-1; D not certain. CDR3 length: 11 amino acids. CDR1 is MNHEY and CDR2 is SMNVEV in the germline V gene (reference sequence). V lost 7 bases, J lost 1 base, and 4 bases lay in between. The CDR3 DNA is TGTGCCAGCATCCGGAACACTGAAGCTTTCTTT. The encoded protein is CASIRNTEAFF.

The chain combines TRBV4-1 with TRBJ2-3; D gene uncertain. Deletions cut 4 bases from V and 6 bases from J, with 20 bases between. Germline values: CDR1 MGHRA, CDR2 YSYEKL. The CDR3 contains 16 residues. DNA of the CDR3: TGCGCCAGCAGCCGCATTGGCGATACCCCCGTGGATACGCAGTATTTT. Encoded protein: CASSRIGDTPVDTQYF.

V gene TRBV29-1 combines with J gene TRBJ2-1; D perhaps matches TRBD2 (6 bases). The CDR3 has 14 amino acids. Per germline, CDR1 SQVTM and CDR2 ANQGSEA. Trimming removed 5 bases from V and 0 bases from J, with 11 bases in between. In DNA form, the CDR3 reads TGCAGCGTTTTGGTCGGGAGCTCCTACAATGAGCAGTTCTTC. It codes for CSVLVGSSYNEQFF.

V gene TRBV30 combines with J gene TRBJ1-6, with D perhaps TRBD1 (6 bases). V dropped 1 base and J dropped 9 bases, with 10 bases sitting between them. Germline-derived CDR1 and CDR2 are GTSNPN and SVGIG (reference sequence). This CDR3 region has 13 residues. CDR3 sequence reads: CAWSEGVGSPLHF. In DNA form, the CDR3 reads TGTGCCTGGAGTGAGGGGGTGGGTTCACCCCTCCACTTT.

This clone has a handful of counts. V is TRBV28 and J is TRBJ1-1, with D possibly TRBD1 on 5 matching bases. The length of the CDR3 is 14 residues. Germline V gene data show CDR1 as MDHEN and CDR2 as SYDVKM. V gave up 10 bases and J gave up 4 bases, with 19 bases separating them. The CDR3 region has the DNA TGTGCCACGTCCTTCGGGGGTTTGAGCACTGAAGCTTTCTTT. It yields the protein CATSFGGLSTEAFF.

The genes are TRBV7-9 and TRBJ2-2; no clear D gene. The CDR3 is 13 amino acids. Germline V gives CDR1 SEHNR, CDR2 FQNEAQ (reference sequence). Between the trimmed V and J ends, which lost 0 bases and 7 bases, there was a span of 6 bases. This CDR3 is CASSLASVGELFF. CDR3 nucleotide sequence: TGTGCCAGCAGCTTAGCAAGTGTCGGGGAGCTGTTTTTT.

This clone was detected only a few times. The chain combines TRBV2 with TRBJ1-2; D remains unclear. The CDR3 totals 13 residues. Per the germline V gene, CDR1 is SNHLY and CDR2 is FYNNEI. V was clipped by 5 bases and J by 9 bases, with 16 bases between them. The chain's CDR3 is CASSPGRSGSYTF. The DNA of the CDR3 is TGTGCCAGCAGTCCCGGGAGGTCGGGGAGCTACACCTTC.